This T cell receptor (beta chain) derives from a study of T-cell reconstitution after alpha-beta-depleted transplantation in children. Per the germline V gene, CDR1 is MNHNS and CDR2 is SASEGT. The CDR3 consists of 14 residues. V lost 5 bases and J 2 bases, leaving 13 bases between the germline ends. This clonotype was found a few times. The TCRbeta library was prepared with unique molecular identifiers. A single record per CDR3 protein comes from TCRdb applying MiXCR to the PCR reads. The sample shows some 530,000 distinct CDR3 sequences, about an eighth of them seen only once. This rearrangement joins TRBV6-1 to TRBJ2-7; D assignment may be TRBD1 or TRBD2 (5 bases each). Source: PBMCs from the stem cell graft donor, taken from the stem cell graft. The sequence was collected from a human donor who donated a stem cell graft to a child with combined immunodeficiency. The CDR3 DNA is TGTGCCAGCAGTCCCGGGGACCGCACCTACGAGCAGTACTTC. This gives the protein CASSPGDRTYEQYF.